This entry lists 24 T cell receptor beta chains sequenced from one sample in a study. TCRdb re-called the 5' RACE reads through MiXCR, storing one row per CDR3 protein. Of 4,000 to 5,000 distinct CDR3 sequences detected, 70% to 85% appear once; the ten largest clones hold roughly 3.7%. Treg sorting used a CD4+CD25+CD127-/low gate. The material sequenced was Tregs sorted from blood. The source of these receptors is a female donor with breast cancer.

The chain recombines TRBV6-5 with TRBJ2-3, with TRBD2 matching 7 bases. This CDR3 is built from 14 residues. The junction had 7 bases not matched to a gene; V was cut back by 4 bases and J by 6 bases. Germline V gives CDR1 MNHEY, CDR2 SVGAGI. In DNA, the CDR3 is TGTGCCAGCAGTTGGGAGGGTACGGGGGATACGCAGTATTTT. This translates into CASSWEGTGDTQYF.

The chain uses TRBV7-9 and TRBJ2-5; TRBD2 agrees at 9 bases. The ends lost 8 bases at V and 1 base at J; junction bases unmatched: 5. Germline V gives CDR1 SEHNR, CDR2 FQNEAQ (reference sequence). There are 14 residues in the CDR3. The CDR3 DNA sequence: TGTGCCAGCTGGGCTAGCGGGACCCAAGAGACCCAGTACTTC. This sequence encodes CASWASGTQETQYF.

In its sample, this clonotype was seen a few times. This chain links TRBV7-2 with TRBJ2-1; D remains ambiguous. Germline V lookup: CDR1 SGHTA, CDR2 FQGNSA. This CDR3 is built from 13 residues. Trimming removed 3 bases from V and 1 base from J, with 4 bases in between. CDR3 loop: CASSFESYNEQFF. The CDR3 region has the DNA TGTGCCAGCAGCTTTGAGTCCTACAATGAGCAGTTCTTC.

CDR3 DNA sequence: TGTGCCAGCAGTCAGGCCTGGGGGTGGAGGGAGACCCAGTACTTC. Encoded protein: CASSQAWGWRETQYF. The V call is TRBV6-5, the J call TRBJ2-5; D is tentatively TRBD1 or TRBD2 (5 bases each). V was shortened by 5 bases and J by 5 bases, with 18 bases between the two germline ends. Per the germline V gene, CDR1 is MNHEY and CDR2 is SVGAGI. CDR3 length equals 15 residues.

The chain carries TRBV5-6 and TRBJ1-1, with no clear D. Per germline, CDR1 SGHDT and CDR2 YYEEEE. The ends were cut back, 0 bases at V and 1 base at J, with 13 bases in the middle. The CDR3 consists of 16 residues. The CDR3 here is CASSLGSRHWNTEAFF. CDR3 DNA: TGTGCCAGCAGCTTGGGGTCGCGCCACTGGAACACTGAAGCTTTCTTT.

A few counts support this clonotype. The chain carries TRBV9 and TRBJ2-2; D perhaps matches TRBD1 (5 bases). The length of the CDR3 is 14 residues. CDR1 and CDR2 (germline): SGDLS, YYNGEE. V was clipped by 2 bases and J by 1 base, with 6 bases between them. The CDR3 region is CASSVTGNTGELFF. CDR3 sequence (DNA): TGTGCCAGCAGCGTTACAGGGAACACCGGGGAGCTGTTTTTT.

V gene TRBV15 combines with J gene TRBJ2-1; 8 bases agree with TRBD1. From germline, CDR1 is LNHNV and CDR2 YYDKDF (reference sequence). CDR3 length equals 15 residues. The J segment lost 6 bases and the V segment lost 1 base, leaving 5 bases of the junction unmatched. The CDR3 DNA reads TGTGCCACCAGCAGAGGGACAGGGTCTGGCAATGAGCAGTTCTTC. Its translation: CATSRGTGSGNEQFF.

In this sample, this clonotype turned up a few times. The chain has TRBV15 and TRBJ2-5; D may be TRBD2 (6 bases). The V gene's germline CDR1 is LNHNV and CDR2 YYDKDF (reference sequence). This CDR3 has 13 residues. V shed 2 bases and J shed 5 bases, with 9 bases lying between them. The CDR3 here is CATSRISGETQYF. The CDR3 DNA sequence: TGTGCCACCAGCAGAATTAGCGGTGAGACCCAGTACTTC.

This clonotype was counted only a few times. The chain employs TRBV20-1 and TRBJ2-1; D might be TRBD2 (5 bases). CDR3 length: 16 amino acids. Germline-derived CDR1 and CDR2 are DFQATT and SNEGSKA (reference sequence). V lost 1 base and J 0 bases, leaving 13 bases between the germline ends. DNA for the CDR3: TGCAGTGCTAGAGGGTTCGGTGCGGGCTCCTACAATGAGCAGTTCTTC. It is translated as CSARGFGAGSYNEQFF.

The rearrangement uses TRBV4-1 and TRBJ2-5; TRBD2 agrees at 9 bases. V shed 4 bases and J 1 base; nucleotides not matched to a gene: 10. CDR1 is MGHRA, CDR2 YSYEKL, per germline. The length of the CDR3 is 17 residues. The chain's CDR3 is CASSRGIAGDFQETQYF. DNA for the CDR3: TGCGCCAGCAGCCGAGGAATAGCGGGGGACTTCCAAGAGACCCAGTACTTC.

This rearrangement joins TRBV28 to TRBJ2-5; D not certain. The CDR3 spans 11 residues. Trimming left V 4 bases short and J 13 bases short, with 13 bases between. Germline V lookup: CDR1 MDHEN, CDR2 SYDVKM. The CDR3 DNA follows: TGTGCCAGCAGTTCCCGCCTACGATCGTACTTC. As protein: CASSSRLRSYF.

This clonotype was found a few times. The rearrangement links TRBV6-6 to TRBJ1-2; 9 bases are a match to TRBD1. Germline V gene sequence: CDR1 MNHNY, CDR2 SVGAGI (reference sequence). This CDR3 has 16 amino acids. With 11 bases clipped from V and 2 bases from J, the junction kept 15 bases outside the gene matches. DNA of the CDR3: TGTGCCGCCCAGGGTGGGACAGGGAATTCGAACTATGGCTACACCTTC. Translating gives CAAQGGTGNSNYGYTF.

This clonotype was picked up a small number of times. This chain's CDR3 is CASTSTVTADSYEQYF. In DNA form, the CDR3 reads TGTGCCAGCACTTCGACTGTCACGGCAGACTCCTACGAGCAGTACTTC. The chain employs TRBV6-6 and TRBJ2-7; no definite D call. CDR3 length: 16 amino acids. The V gene lost 7 bases and the J gene lost 0 bases, with 19 bases spanning the gap. Germline V gives CDR1 MNHNY, CDR2 SVGAGI (reference sequence).

This clonotype was counted a few times. The chain is built from TRBV10-2 and TRBJ2-2; 8 bases fit TRBD2. V shed 7 bases and J 5 bases; nucleotides not matched to a gene: 6. Germline loops: CDR1 WSHSY, CDR2 SAAADI. The CDR3 is 14 amino acids. The CDR3 sequence is CASTSGSATGELFF. As DNA, the CDR3 is TGCGCCAGCACGAGCGGGAGTGCTACCGGGGAGCTGTTTTTT.

The chain has TRBV11-2 and TRBJ2-7; the D gene is possibly TRBD1 (5 bases). The CDR3 totals 13 residues. V shed 5 bases and J shed 4 bases, with 12 bases lying between them. Germline V gene lookup returns CDR1 SGHAT and CDR2 FQNNGV. CDR3 amino acids: CASSTYSGYEQYF. CDR3 DNA sequence: TGTGCCAGCAGCACTTATTCAGGGTACGAGCAGTACTTC. The whole variable domain, filled in from reference TRBV11-2 and TRBJ2-7, reads EAGVAQSPRYKIIEKRQSVAFWCNPISGHATLYWYQQILGQGPKLLIQFQNNGVVDDSQLPKDRFSAERLKGVDSTLKIQPAKLEDSAVYLCASSTYSGYEQYFGPGTRLTVT.

This chain joins TRBV6-5 and TRBJ2-1, with D uncertain. CDR1 MNHEY and CDR2 SVGAGI come from the germline V gene. Trimming cost V 8 bases and J 6 bases, with 14 bases left between them. CDR3 length: 13 amino acids. The CDR3 loop reads CASYGLEVNEQFF. DNA of the CDR3: TGTGCCAGCTACGGTCTAGAGGTCAATGAGCAGTTCTTC.

The J gene is TRBJ1-1, the V gene TRBV5-6, with TRBD1 as a possible D gene (5 bases). This CDR3 is 15 amino acids long. V was cut by 0 bases and J by 0 bases, with 9 bases left in between. Germline V gene data show CDR1 as SGHDT and CDR2 as YYEEEE. CDR3 sequence: CASSLGTPMNTEAFF. As DNA, the CDR3 is TGTGCCAGCAGCTTGGGGACACCCATGAACACTGAAGCTTTCTTT.

V gene TRBV6-5 combines with J gene TRBJ1-6; D remains unclear. The germline V and J ends were trimmed by 6 bases and 6 bases, with 9 bases remaining between them. This CDR3 spans 13 amino acids. Germline V gene data show CDR1 as MNHEY and CDR2 as SVGAGI. CDR3 loop: CASSRSINSPLHF. In nucleotides, the CDR3 is TGTGCCAGCAGCCGGTCGATTAATTCACCCCTCCACTTT.

V and J are TRBV18 and TRBJ2-1, with no clear D. V was pared by 0 bases and J by 5 bases, with 14 bases between. In germline, CDR1 is KGHSH, CDR2 LQKENI. The CDR3 consists of 16 residues. CDR3: CASSPPRNKENNEQFF. The CDR3 region has the DNA TGTGCCAGCTCACCACCTAGGAACAAGGAAAACAATGAGCAGTTCTTC.

The V call is TRBV6-5, the J call TRBJ1-5; TRBD1 is a possible D gene (5 bases). CDR3 size: 13 residues. Trimming removed 6 bases at V and 4 bases at J, with 10 bases between. Germline V gene lookup returns CDR1 MNHEY and CDR2 SVGAGI. The CDR3 DNA reads as TGTGCCAGCAGCGGGGACTTTAATCAGCCCCAGCATTTT. Its protein is CASSGDFNQPQHF.

This chain connects TRBV4-1 to TRBJ2-7; unclear D gene. This CDR3 contains 16 residues. V gave up 0 bases and J gave up 3 bases, with 15 bases separating them. Germline V gene data show CDR1 as MGHRA and CDR2 as YSYEKL. CDR3 loop: CASSQDDIDPLYEQYF. CDR3 coding DNA: TGCGCCAGCAGCCAAGATGATATAGATCCCCTCTACGAGCAGTACTTC.

This chain joins TRBV5-1 and TRBJ2-1, with TRBD2 as a possible D gene (6 bases). V was pared by 4 bases and J by 3 bases, with 8 bases between. The CDR3 spans 13 residues. The V gene's germline CDR1 is SGHRS and CDR2 YFSETQ. CDR3 bases: TGCGCCAGCAGCCCGACTAGCTACAATGAGCAGTTCTTC. Protein product: CASSPTSYNEQFF.

The chain has TRBV6-6 and TRBJ2-7; tentatively, D is TRBD1 (5 bases). The V end was cut by 7 bases, the J end by 3 bases, with 10 bases between. CDR3 size: 12 residues. Germline V gene sequence: CDR1 MNHNY, CDR2 SVGAGI (reference sequence). The CDR3 region is CASMAGNYEQYF. The DNA for the CDR3 is TGTGCCAGCATGGCAGGGAACTACGAGCAGTACTTC.

This clonotype occurred a few times. The chain combines TRBV27 with TRBJ2-7; D is unresolved. V was shortened by 3 bases and J by 3 bases, with 9 bases between the two germline ends. Germline V CDR1 and CDR2: MNHEY, SMNVEV (reference sequence). The CDR3 has 13 residues. This CDR3 is CASSFGPVYEQYF. The DNA of the CDR3 is TGTGCCAGCAGTTTCGGTCCGGTCTACGAGCAGTACTTC.